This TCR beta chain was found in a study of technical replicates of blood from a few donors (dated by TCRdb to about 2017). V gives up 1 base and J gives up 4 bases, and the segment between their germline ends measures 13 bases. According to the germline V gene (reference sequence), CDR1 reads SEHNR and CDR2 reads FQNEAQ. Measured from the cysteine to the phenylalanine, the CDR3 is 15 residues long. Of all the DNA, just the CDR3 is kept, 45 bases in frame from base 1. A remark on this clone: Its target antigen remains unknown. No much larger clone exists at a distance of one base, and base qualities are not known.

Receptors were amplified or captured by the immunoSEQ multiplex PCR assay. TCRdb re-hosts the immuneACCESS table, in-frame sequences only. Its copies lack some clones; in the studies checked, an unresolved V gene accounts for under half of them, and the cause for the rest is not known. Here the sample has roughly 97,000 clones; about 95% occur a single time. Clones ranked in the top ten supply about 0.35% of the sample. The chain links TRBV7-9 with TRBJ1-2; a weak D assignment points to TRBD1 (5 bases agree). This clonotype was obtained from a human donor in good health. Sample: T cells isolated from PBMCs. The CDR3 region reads CASSLGRQSLYGYTF. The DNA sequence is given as TGTGCCAGCAGCTTAGGGAGACAGAGCCTCTATGGCTACACCTTC. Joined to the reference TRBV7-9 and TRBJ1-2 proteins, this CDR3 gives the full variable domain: DTGVSQNPRHKITKRGQNVTFRCDPISEHNRLYWYRQTLGQGPEFLTYFQNEAQLEKSRLLSDRFSAERPKGSFSTLEIQRTEQGDSAMYLCASSLGRQSLYGYTFGSGTRLTVV.